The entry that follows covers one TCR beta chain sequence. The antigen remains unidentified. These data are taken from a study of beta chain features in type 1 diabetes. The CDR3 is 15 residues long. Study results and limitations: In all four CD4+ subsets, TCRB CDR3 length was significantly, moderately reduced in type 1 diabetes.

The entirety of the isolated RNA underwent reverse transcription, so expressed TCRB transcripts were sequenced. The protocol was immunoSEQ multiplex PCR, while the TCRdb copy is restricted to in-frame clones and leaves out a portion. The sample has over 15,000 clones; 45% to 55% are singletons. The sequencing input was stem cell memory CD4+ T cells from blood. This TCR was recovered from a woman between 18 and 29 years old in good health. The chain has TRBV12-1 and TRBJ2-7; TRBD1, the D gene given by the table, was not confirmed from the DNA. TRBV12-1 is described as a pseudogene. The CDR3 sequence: CASSFAMGPSYEQYF. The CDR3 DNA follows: TGTGCCAGCAGCTTTGCCATGGGGCCCTCCTACGAGCAGTACTTC.